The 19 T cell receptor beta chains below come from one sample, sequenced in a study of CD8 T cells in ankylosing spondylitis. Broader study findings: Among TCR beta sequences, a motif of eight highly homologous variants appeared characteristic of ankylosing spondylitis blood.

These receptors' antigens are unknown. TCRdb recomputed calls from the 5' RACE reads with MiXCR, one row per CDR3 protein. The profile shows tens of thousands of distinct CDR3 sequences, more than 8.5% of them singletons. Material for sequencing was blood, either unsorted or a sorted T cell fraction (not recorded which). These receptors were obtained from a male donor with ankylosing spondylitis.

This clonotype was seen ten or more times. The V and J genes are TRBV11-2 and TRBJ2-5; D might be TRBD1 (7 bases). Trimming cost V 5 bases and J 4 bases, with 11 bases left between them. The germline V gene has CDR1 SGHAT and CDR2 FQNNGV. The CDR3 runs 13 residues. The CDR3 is CASSPQGGETQYF. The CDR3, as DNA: TGTGCCAGCAGCCCTCAGGGGGGAGAGACCCAGTACTTC.

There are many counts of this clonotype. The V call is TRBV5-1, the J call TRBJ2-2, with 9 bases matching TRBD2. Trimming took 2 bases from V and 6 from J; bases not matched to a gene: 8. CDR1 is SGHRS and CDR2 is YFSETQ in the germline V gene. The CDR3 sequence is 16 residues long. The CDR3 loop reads CASSFGLASLPGELFF. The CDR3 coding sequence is TGCGCCAGCAGCTTTGGACTAGCGTCTTTACCCGGGGAGCTGTTTTTT.

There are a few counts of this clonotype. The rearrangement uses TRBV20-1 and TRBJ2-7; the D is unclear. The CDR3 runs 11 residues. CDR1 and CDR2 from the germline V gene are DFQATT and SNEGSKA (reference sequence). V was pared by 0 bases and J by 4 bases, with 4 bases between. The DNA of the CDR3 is TGCAGTGCTAGAGAAAGTTACGAGCAGTACTTC. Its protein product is CSARESYEQYF.

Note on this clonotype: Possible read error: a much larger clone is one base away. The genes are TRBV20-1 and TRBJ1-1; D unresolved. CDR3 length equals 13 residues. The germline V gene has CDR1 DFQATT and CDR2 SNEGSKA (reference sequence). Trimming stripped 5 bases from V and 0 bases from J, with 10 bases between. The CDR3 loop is CSASDHLNTEAFF. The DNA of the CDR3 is TGCAGTGCTTCCGATCACTTGAACACTGAAGCTTTCTTT.

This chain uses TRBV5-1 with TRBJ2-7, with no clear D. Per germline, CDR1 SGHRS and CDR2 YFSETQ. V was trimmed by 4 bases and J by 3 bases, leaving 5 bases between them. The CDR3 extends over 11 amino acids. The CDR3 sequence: CASSLFYEQYF. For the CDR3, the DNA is TGCGCCAGCAGCCTTTTCTACGAGCAGTACTTC.

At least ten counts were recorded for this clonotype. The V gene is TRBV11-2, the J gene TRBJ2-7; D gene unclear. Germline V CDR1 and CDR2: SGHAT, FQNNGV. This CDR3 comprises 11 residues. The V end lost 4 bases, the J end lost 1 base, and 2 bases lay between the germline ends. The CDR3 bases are TGTGCCAGCAGCTCTTCCTACGAGCAGTACGTC. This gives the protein CASSSSYEQYV.

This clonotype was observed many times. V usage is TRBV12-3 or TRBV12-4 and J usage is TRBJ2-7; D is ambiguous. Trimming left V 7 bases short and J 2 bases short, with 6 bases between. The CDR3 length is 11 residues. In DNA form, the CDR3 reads TGTGCCAGCAAGGGCCCCTACGAGCAGTACTTC. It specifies CASKGPYEQYF.

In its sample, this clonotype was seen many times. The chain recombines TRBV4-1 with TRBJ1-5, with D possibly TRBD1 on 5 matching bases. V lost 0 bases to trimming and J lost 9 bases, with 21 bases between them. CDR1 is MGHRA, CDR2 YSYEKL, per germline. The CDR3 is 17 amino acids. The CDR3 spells CASSQDIPTAESRPQHF. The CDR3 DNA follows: TGCGCCAGCAGCCAAGATATACCGACAGCTGAATCACGGCCCCAGCATTTT.

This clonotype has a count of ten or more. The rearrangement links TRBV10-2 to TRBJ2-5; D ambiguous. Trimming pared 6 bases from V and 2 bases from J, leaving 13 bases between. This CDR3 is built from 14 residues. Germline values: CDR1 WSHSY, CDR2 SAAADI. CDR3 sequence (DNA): TGCGCCAGCAGGGAAGATGGCTCGCAAGAGACCCAGTACTTC. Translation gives CASREDGSQETQYF.

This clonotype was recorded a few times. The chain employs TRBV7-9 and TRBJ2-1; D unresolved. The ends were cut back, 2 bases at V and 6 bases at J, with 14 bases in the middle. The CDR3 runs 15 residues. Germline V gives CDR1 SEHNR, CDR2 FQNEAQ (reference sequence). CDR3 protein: CASSLHPAIGNEQFF. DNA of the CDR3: TGTGCCAGCAGCTTACACCCAGCAATAGGCAATGAGCAGTTCTTC. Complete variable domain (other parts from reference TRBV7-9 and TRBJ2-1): DTGVSQNPRHKITKRGQNVTFRCDPISEHNRLYWYRQTLGQGPEFLTYFQNEAQLEKSRLLSDRFSAERPKGSFSTLEIQRTEQGDSAMYLCASSLHPAIGNEQFFGPGTRLTVL.

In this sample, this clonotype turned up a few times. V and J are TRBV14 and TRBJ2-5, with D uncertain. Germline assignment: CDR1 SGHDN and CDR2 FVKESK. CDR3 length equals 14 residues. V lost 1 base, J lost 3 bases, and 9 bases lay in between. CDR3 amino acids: CASSQGVREETQYF. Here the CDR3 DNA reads TGTGCCAGCAGCCAAGGTGTCCGAGAAGAGACCCAGTACTTC.

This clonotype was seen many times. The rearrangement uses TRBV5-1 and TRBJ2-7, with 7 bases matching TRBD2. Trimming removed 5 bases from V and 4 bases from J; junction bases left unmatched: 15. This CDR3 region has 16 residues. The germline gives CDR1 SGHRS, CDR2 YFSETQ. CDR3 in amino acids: CASSQGGRERRYEQYF. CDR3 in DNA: TGCGCCAGCAGTCAGGGCGGGCGGGAGCGGAGATACGAGCAGTACTTC. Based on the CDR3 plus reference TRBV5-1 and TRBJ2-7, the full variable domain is KAGVTQTPRYLIKTRGQQVTLSCSPISGHRSVSWYQQTPGQGLQFLFEYFSETQRNKGNFPGRFSGRQFSNSRSEMNVSTLELGDSALYLCASSQGGRERRYEQYFGPGTRLTVT.

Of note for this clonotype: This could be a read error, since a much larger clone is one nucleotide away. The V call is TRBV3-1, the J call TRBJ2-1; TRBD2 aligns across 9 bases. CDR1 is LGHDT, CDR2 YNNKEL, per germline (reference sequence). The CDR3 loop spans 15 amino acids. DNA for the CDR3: TGTGTCAGCAGCCAAGTAGCGGGGGTCTACAATGAGCAGTTCTTC. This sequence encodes CVSSQVAGVYNEQFF.

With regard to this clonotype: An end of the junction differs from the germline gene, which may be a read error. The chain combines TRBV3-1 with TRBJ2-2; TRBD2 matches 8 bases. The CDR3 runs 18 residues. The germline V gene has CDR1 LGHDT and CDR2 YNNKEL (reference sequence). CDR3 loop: CATSQDRSQREFTGELFF. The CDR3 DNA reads TGTGCCACCAGCCAAGATAGATCGCAGCGGGAGTTCACCGGGGAGCTGTTTTTT.

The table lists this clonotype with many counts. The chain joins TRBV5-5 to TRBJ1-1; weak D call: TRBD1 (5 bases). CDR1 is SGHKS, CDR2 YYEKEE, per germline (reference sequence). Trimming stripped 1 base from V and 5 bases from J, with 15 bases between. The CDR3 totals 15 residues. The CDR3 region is CASSLIRQGGTEAFF. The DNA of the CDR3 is TGTGCCAGCAGCTTGATTAGGCAGGGCGGGACTGAAGCTTTCTTT.

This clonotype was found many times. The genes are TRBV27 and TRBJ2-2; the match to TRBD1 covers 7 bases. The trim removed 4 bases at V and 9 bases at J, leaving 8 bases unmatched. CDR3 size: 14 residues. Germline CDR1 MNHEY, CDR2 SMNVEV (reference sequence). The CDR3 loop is CASSSSSTGWELFF. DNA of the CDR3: TGTGCCAGCAGTTCATCCTCGACAGGGTGGGAGCTGTTTTTT.

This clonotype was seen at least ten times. The CDR3 sequence: CASSLESGPAPEQYF. The CDR3 DNA reads TGTGCCAGCAGCTTAGAGTCTGGGCCAGCACCCGAGCAGTACTTC. The rearrangement uses TRBV7-8 and TRBJ2-7; D is unclear. CDR3 length: 15 amino acids. Trimming took off 1 base at V and 6 bases at J, with 16 bases between the two ends. The V gene's germline CDR1 is SGHVS and CDR2 FQNEAQ.

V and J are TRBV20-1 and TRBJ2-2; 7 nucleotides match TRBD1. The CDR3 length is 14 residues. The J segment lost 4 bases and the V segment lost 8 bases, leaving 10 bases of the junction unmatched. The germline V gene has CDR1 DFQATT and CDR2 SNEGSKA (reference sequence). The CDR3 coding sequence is TGCAGTTTAAGGGGGCCTTGGGGCACCGGGGAGCTGTTTTTT. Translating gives CSLRGPWGTGELFF.

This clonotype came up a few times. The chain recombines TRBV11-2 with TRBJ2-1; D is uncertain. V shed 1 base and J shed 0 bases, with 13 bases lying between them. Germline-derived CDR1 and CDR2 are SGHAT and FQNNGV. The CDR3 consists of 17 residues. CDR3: CASSLVQQSGSYNEQFF. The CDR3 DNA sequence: TGTGCCAGCAGCTTAGTTCAACAGTCAGGCTCCTACAATGAGCAGTTCTTC.